Listed below are T cell receptor beta chains from one sample, sequenced in a study of blood T cell repertoires in COVID-19. Assay used: immunoSEQ multiplex PCR; TCRdb lists only in-frame clones, some missing. The profile shows 120,000 to 150,000 clones, about 85% of them singletons. Sequencing was performed on peripheral blood. These receptors all come from a human donor in a cohort sampled during active COVID-19. The CDR3 runs from the conserved cysteine through the conserved F or W. D genes are given only for firm matches. Clone sizes are given selectively: once, few, many, or a class where the clone is expanded.

D gene,V gene,J gene,clone size,CDR3 protein,CDR3 DNA
NA,TRBV15,TRBJ1-6,NA,CATSSGEFSYNSPLHF,TGTGCCACCAGCAGTGGGGAGTTCTCCTATAATTCACCCCTCCACTTT
NA,TRBV2,TRBJ1-5,NA,CASSVLGDNQPQHF,TGTGCCAGCAGTGTTTTAGGGGACAATCAGCCCCAGCATTTT
TRBD2,TRBV6-5,TRBJ2-1,NA,CATGLAGFEQFF,TGTGCCACCGGACTAGCGGGTTTTGAGCAGTTCTTC
NA,TRBV2,TRBJ2-1,NA,CASSVLARGSYNEQFF,TGTGCCAGCAGCGTTCTAGCCCGGGGTTCCTACAATGAGCAGTTCTTC
NA,TRBV9,TRBJ2-2,NA,CASSAPRPSGSLKANTGELFF,TGTGCCAGCAGCGCCCCGCGTCCCTCCGGGTCCTTAAAAGCGAACACCGGGGAGCTGTTTTTT
NA,TRBV24-1,TRBJ1-5,once,CATSDSDSSNQPQHF,TGTGCCACCAGTGACTCCGACAGTAGCAATCAGCCCCAGCATTTT
NA,TRBV7-8,TRBJ2-7,few,CASSLAFLGRGRFEQYF,TGTGCCAGCAGCTTAGCCTTCTTGGGACGGGGGAGGTTCGAGCAGTACTTC
NA,TRBV3-1/TRBV3-2,TRBJ1-5,few,CASSQNPGNQPQHF,TGTGCCAGCAGCCAAAACCCGGGGAATCAGCCCCAGCATTTT
NA,TRBV19,TRBJ1-5,NA,CASTIFGQTNQPQHF,TGTGCCAGTACCATCTTCGGACAGACAAATCAGCCCCAGCATTTT
TRBD2,TRBV4-1,TRBJ2-3,once,CASSQGLAGHTSTDTQYF,TGCGCCAGCAGCCAAGGGCTAGCGGGGCACACTAGCACAGATACGCAGTATTTT
TRBD2,TRBV10-3,TRBJ2-1,NA,CAISESLAGLSEQFF,TGTGCCATCAGTGAGTCGCTAGCGGGGCTTAGTGAGCAGTTCTTC
TRBD2,TRBV4-2,TRBJ2-1,NA,CASSQDPRTSGTEQFF,TGTGCCAGCAGCCAAGATCCCAGGACTAGCGGGACTGAGCAGTTCTTC
NA,TRBV28,TRBJ1-1,NA,CASSLGRRNTEAFF,TGTGCCAGCAGTCTGGGGCGGAGGAACACTGAAGCTTTCTTT
NA,TRBV5-1,TRBJ2-7,NA,CASSLVGYEQYF,TGCGCCAGCAGCTTGGTCGGGTACGAGCAGTACTTC
TRBD2,TRBV7-9,TRBJ2-1,once,CASSLVLAGGNEQFF,TGTGCCAGCAGCTTAGTACTAGCGGGAGGCAATGAGCAGTTCTTC
NA,TRBV2,TRBJ2-4,once,CASSEGRSKNIQYF,TGTGCCAGCAGTGAAGGGCGGTCCAAAAACATTCAGTACTTC
NA,TRBV14,TRBJ1-1,few,CASSPSRGGWGTEAFF,TGTGCCAGCAGCCCATCAAGGGGGGGCTGGGGCACTGAAGCTTTCTTT
TRBD1,TRBV6-2/TRBV6-3,TRBJ1-3,NA,CASSSRLDRGPRNTIYF,TGTGCCAGCAGTTCCAGATTGGACAGGGGGCCACGAAACACCATATATTTT
NA,TRBV9,TRBJ2-3,NA,CASSVSMSEGADTQYF,TGTGCCAGCAGCGTTTCTATGAGTGAGGGCGCAGATACGCAGTATTTT
NA,TRBV5-8,TRBJ1-3,NA,CASSGWTTAGNTIYF,TGTGCCAGCAGCGGATGGACAACGGCTGGAAACACCATATATTTT
TRBD1,TRBV27,TRBJ2-7,NA,CASSPHQGAREQYF,TGTGCCAGCAGTCCACACCAGGGGGCGCGCGAGCAGTACTTC
NA,TRBV28,TRBJ2-1,NA,CASQRGIYEQFF,TGTGCCTCCCAGAGGGGGATCTATGAGCAGTTCTTC
NA,TRBV5-4,TRBJ2-7,few,CASSNPGELYSYEQYF,TGTGCCAGCAGCAACCCGGGGGAGTTATACTCCTACGAGCAGTACTTC
NA,TRBV6-1,TRBJ1-4,NA,CASSERVNEKLFF,TGTGCCAGCAGTGAACGGGTTAATGAAAAACTGTTTTTT
NA,TRBV15,TRBJ1-1,NA,CATTKNTANTEAFF,TGTGCCACCACCAAAAATACAGCGAACACTGAAGCTTTCTTT
TRBD2,TRBV7-3,TRBJ2-2,NA,CASSLQAGGPVGELFF,TGTGCCAGCAGCTTACAAGCGGGAGGGCCCGTCGGTGAGCTGTTTTTT
TRBD1,TRBV28,TRBJ1-5,NA,CASKRDRVDSPQHF,TGTGCCAGCAAAAGGGACAGGGTGGATTCGCCCCAGCATTTT
NA,TRBV19,TRBJ2-1,NA,CASSNGAGLYNEQFF,TGTGCCAGTAGCAATGGGGCAGGTCTCTACAATGAGCAGTTCTTC
NA,TRBV16,TRBJ2-7,NA,CASSQYQGGEQYF,TGTGCCAGCAGCCAATACCAGGGTGGCGAGCAGTACTTC
NA,TRBV7-2,TRBJ2-7,NA,CASSLEAAREQYF,TGTGCCAGCAGCTTAGAGGCGGCGAGGGAGCAGTACTTC
TRBD1,TRBV5-4,TRBJ2-1,NA,CASSLGAGGLDNEQFF,TGTGCCAGCAGCTTGGGGGCAGGGGGCCTCGACAATGAGCAGTTCTTC
NA,TRBV29-1,TRBJ1-1,NA,CSARRNTEAFF,TGCAGCGCTCGGAGGAACACTGAAGCTTTCTTT
NA,TRBV12-3/TRBV12-4,TRBJ1-2,NA,CASSPNYGYTF,TGTGCCAGCAGTCCGAACTATGGCTACACCTTC
NA,TRBV19,TRBJ2-1,NA,CASSTKDFYNEQFF,TGTGCCAGTAGTACCAAGGACTTCTACAATGAGCAGTTCTTC
NA,TRBV30,TRBJ2-5,once,CAWVMEGMGGETQYF,TGTGCCTGGGTAATGGAGGGGATGGGGGGAGAGACCCAGTACTTC
TRBD1,TRBV4-2,TRBJ2-7,NA,CASSQPDRAGYEQYF,TGTGCCAGCAGCCAACCGGACAGGGCAGGTTACGAGCAGTACTTC
NA,TRBV14,TRBJ2-1,NA,CASNHRSGRYNEQFF,TGTGCCAGCAACCACCGGAGTGGAAGATACAATGAGCAGTTCTTC
NA,TRBV3-1/TRBV3-2,TRBJ2-5,NA,CASSQDRWQPEDF,TGTGCCAGCAGCCAAGATCGTTGGCAACCTGAGGACTTC
NA,TRBV18,TRBJ1-1,NA,CASSPEGGRSEAFF,TGTGCCAGCTCACCCGAGGGGGGGCGATCTGAAGCTTTCTTT
TRBD1,TRBV19,TRBJ2-7,NA,CASSWDRGYEQYF,TGTGCCAGTAGTTGGGACAGGGGCTACGAGCAGTACTTC
NA,TRBV11-2,TRBJ2-3,NA,CASRPSGGWDTQYF,TGTGCCAGTCGCCCAAGCGGAGGGTGGGATACGCAGTATTTT
TRBD2,TRBV7-2,TRBJ2-1,NA,CASSLDLAGGLSEQFF,TGTGCCAGCAGCTTAGATCTAGCGGGAGGTCTCAGTGAGCAGTTCTTC
NA,TRBV9,TRBJ1-3,NA,CASSGGQGNTIYF,TGTGCCAGCAGCGGTGGACAGGGAAACACCATATATTTT
TRBD2,TRBV5-1,TRBJ2-1,NA,CASSPGTSGRYNEQFF,TGCGCCAGCAGCCCCGGGACTAGCGGGAGATACAATGAGCAGTTCTTC
TRBD2,TRBV11-3,TRBJ2-2,NA,CASSWSGLGPPGELFF,TGTGCCAGCAGCTGGTCAGGACTAGGTCCGCCCGGGGAGCTGTTTTTT
TRBD1,TRBV11-2,TRBJ1-1,NA,CASSLVPGTGYEAFF,TGTGCCAGCAGCTTAGTCCCAGGGACAGGGTATGAAGCTTTCTTT
TRBD2,TRBV9,TRBJ2-3,NA,CASSKAGGPQATDTQYF,TGTGCCAGCAGCAAAGCGGGAGGTCCCCAAGCCACAGATACGCAGTATTTT
TRBD1,TRBV20-1,TRBJ1-2,NA,CSASQAGGGYGYTF,TGCAGTGCTAGTCAGGCAGGGGGAGGCTATGGCTACACCTTC
NA,TRBV6-5,TRBJ2-1,once,CASSLGVYNEQFF,TGTGCCAGCAGTTTAGGGGTCTACAATGAGCAGTTCTTC
NA,TRBV27,TRBJ2-7,NA,CASAGGATPHREQYF,TGTGCCAGCGCCGGTGGGGCCACCCCCCACCGCGAGCAGTACTTC
NA,TRBV9,TRBJ2-1,NA,CASSVGPGSSYNEQFF,TGTGCCAGCAGCGTAGGCCCGGGAAGCTCCTACAATGAGCAGTTCTTC
NA,TRBV7-9,TRBJ2-3,NA,CASSLPYREDTQYF,TGTGCCAGCAGTCTCCCGTACCGGGAAGATACGCAGTATTTT
NA,TRBV10-3,TRBJ2-5,NA,CAISEGSGVWQETQYF,TGTGCCATCAGTGAGGGGTCGGGGGTCTGGCAAGAGACCCAGTACTTC
NA,TRBV5-5,TRBJ2-5,once,CASSYNNGETQYF,TGTGCCAGCAGCTACAATAATGGCGAGACCCAGTACTTC
NA,TRBV6-1,TRBJ1-1,few,CASSEARHENTEAFF,TGTGCCAGCAGTGAAGCCAGGCACGAGAACACTGAAGCTTTCTTT
TRBD1,TRBV28,TRBJ1-1,NA,CASSFNRGSTEAFF,TGTGCCAGCAGTTTTAACAGGGGGAGCACTGAAGCTTTCTTT
TRBD1,TRBV6-5,TRBJ1-6,NA,CASSDRSISPLHF,TGTGCCAGTTCGGACAGGTCCATCTCACCCCTCCACTTT
NA,TRBV19,TRBJ1-6,NA,CASSTQGGSYNSPLHF,TGTGCCAGTAGTACACAGGGTGGCTCCTATAATTCACCCCTCCACTTT
NA,TRBV18,TRBJ2-1,NA,CASSPGGVIAFNEQFF,TGTGCCAGCTCTCCCGGAGGGGTTATAGCATTCAATGAGCAGTTCTTC